Listed below are T cell receptor beta chains from one sample, sequenced in a study of T cells in Graves' hyperthyroidism and ophthalmopathy. TCRdb reprocessed the multiplex PCR reads with MiXCR, giving one entry per CDR3 protein. The data show more than 300,000 distinct CDR3 sequences, roughly a sixth seen once. The sample consisted of blood. These receptor sequences come from a woman aged 25 to 39 with Graves' hyperthyroidism that later progressed to Graves' ophthalmopathy. The CDR3 runs from the conserved cysteine through the conserved F or W. The D gene is left open where the match is weak. Clone size, where shown, is once, few, many, or a class for clones that have expanded.

d_call clone_size j_call v_call cdr3_nt cdr3_aa
TRBD1 . TRBJ1-1 TRBV28 TGTGCCACCGGGACAGGGTCCCCTGAAGCTTTCTTT CATGTGSPEAFF
. many TRBJ2-1 TRBV2 TGTGCCAGCAGTACTAGCAATGAGCAGTTCTTC CASSTSNEQFF
. . TRBJ2-3 TRBV29-1 TGCAGCGTTATAGGTGGGACAGATACGCAGTATTTT CSVIGGTDTQYF
. . TRBJ2-3 TRBV25-1 TGTGCCAGCAGTGAGGGAGCGGTTACAGATACGCAGTATTTT CASSEGAVTDTQYF
TRBD1 . TRBJ1-5 TRBV28 TGTGCCAGCAGTTCGACTACTACTACAGGGGGCGGTCGCAATCAGCCCCAGCATTTT CASSSTTTTGGGRNQPQHF
TRBD2 many TRBJ2-1 TRBV20-1 TGCAGTGCTAGAGATTCTAGCGGGAGGGGCGATGAGCAGTTCTTC CSARDSSGRGDEQFF
TRBD2 many TRBJ2-1 TRBV7-9 TGTGCCGGGCTACTCGGGGGGACCCACAATGAGCAGTTCTTC CAGLLGGTHNEQFF
. many TRBJ2-1 TRBV30 TGTGCCTGGAGCGCCCGGTGGGTTGGCGACAATGAGCAGTTCTTC CAWSARWVGDNEQFF
TRBD2 few TRBJ2-7 TRBV4-2 TGTGCCAGCAGCCAAGCGACTAGCGGGGGGGCCGACGAGCAGTACTTC CASSQATSGGADEQYF
TRBD1 . TRBJ2-2 TRBV19 TGTGCCAGTAGTACCGGGACAGGGGTCGGGGAGCTGTTTTTT CASSTGTGVGELFF
. few TRBJ2-1 TRBV6-1 TGTGCCAGCAGTCCAGGGTCCGGGAATGAGCAGTTCTTC CASSPGSGNEQFF
TRBD2 . TRBJ2-1 TRBV6-5 TGTGCCAGCAGTTACGGATCGGCGGGAGGGCCTCTCAATGAGCAGTTCTTC CASSYGSAGGPLNEQFF
. many TRBJ1-4 TRBV6-1 TGTGCCAGCAGTGCTGAGGGAGACTCTAATGAAAAACTGTTTTTT CASSAEGDSNEKLFF
. many TRBJ2-7 TRBV7-9 TGTGCCAGCAGCCCTTTGCGGGGAGACGAGCAGTACTTC CASSPLRGDEQYF
. many TRBJ1-1 TRBV6-1 TGTGCCAGCAGTTTCGGGACAACTGAAGCTTTCTTT CASSFGTTEAFF
. many TRBJ2-7 TRBV7-2 TGTGCCAGCAGCTTCGGATACTACGAGCAGTACTTC CASSFGYYEQYF
. . TRBJ2-7 TRBV28 TGTGCCAGCAGTTCACAGAGAGTAGTACTCCCCTACGAGCAGTACTTC CASSSQRVVLPYEQYF
. . TRBJ1-5 TRBV12-3/TRBV12-4 TGTGCCAGCAGATCCTCGGGGGGCCGACAGCCCCAGCATTTT CASRSSGGRQPQHF
. few TRBJ2-2 TRBV4-1 TGCGCCAGCAGCTTCCCCTCCCAGGACGCGAACACCGGGGAGCTGTTTTTT CASSFPSQDANTGELFF
TRBD1 many TRBJ1-1 TRBV28 TGTGCCAGCAGGAACCCCCAGGGGGCGAGGGCTTTCTTT CASRNPQGARAFF
TRBD1 many TRBJ1-5 TRBV19 TGTGCCAGTAGCTTAGACAGGGCAAGGCAGCCCCAGCATTTT CASSLDRARQPQHF
. . TRBJ1-1 TRBV7-3 TGTGCCAGCAGCTTACGAGGAAGTGGGAACACTGAAGCTTTCTTT CASSLRGSGNTEAFF
TRBD1 many TRBJ1-6 TRBV4-2 TGTGCCAGCAGCCAGAAGGGACAGCATAATTCACCCCTCCACTTT CASSQKGQHNSPLHF
TRBD2 few TRBJ2-1 TRBV6-1 TGTGCCAGCTCTGGGACTACACTTTCTGGTGAGCAGTTCTTC CASSGTTLSGEQFF
. . TRBJ1-2 TRBV5-1 TGCGCCAGCGGCTTGCTGGACTATGGCTACACCTTC CASGLLDYGYTF
. many TRBJ1-5 TRBV27 TGTGCCAGCAGTTGGACCCTAGGCAATCAGCCCCAGCATTTT CASSWTLGNQPQHF
TRBD1 many TRBJ1-1 TRBV19 TGTGCCAGTAGTATCCGGGACAGGGGATTGAACACTGAAGCTTTCTTT CASSIRDRGLNTEAFF
. . TRBJ1-1 TRBV6-1 TGTGCCAGCAGCCCCTCCCTGGGCCTTCCTGAAGCCTTCTTT CASSPSLGLPEAFF
. many TRBJ1-2 TRBV2 TGTGCCAGCATCCGGGACACAGACTATGGCTACACCTTC CASIRDTDYGYTF
TRBD2 many TRBJ2-1 TRBV27 TGTGCCAGCAGTGCCTTGGCGGGAGAGGTTCCGGACAATGAGCAGTTCTTC CASSALAGEVPDNEQFF
. few TRBJ1-1 TRBV4-1 TGCGCCAGCAGCCGAGCGTGGTGGTCGGGGGGCATGAACACTGAAGCTTTCTTT CASSRAWWSGGMNTEAFF
. many TRBJ2-7 TRBV2 TGTGCCAGCAGTGGCGACAGCTCCTACGAGCAGTACTTC CASSGDSSYEQYF
. . TRBJ2-5 TRBV11-2 TGTGCCAGCAGCTTAGATGATCGGGGACCGGAGACCCAGTACTTC CASSLDDRGPETQYF
. . TRBJ1-1 TRBV7-9 TGTGCCAGCAGCTTAGAGGGGGGTCTCGGCACTGAAGCTTTCTTT CASSLEGGLGTEAFF
. . TRBJ1-1 TRBV12-3/TRBV12-4 TGTGCCAGCAGTTTTCGACGGTTGAACACTGAAGCTTTCTTT CASSFRRLNTEAFF
. many TRBJ2-2 TRBV27 TGTGCCAGCAGTACGACTCCTGACACCGGGGAGCTGTTTTTT CASSTTPDTGELFF
. few TRBJ1-2 TRBV20-1 TGCAGTGCTAGAGATCCAGGCACCTATGGCTACACCTTC CSARDPGTYGYTF
. . TRBJ1-3 TRBV5-1 TGCGCCAGCAGCTTGTCTCCAGGACGCCGGGGAAACACCATATATTTT CASSLSPGRRGNTIYF
. many TRBJ2-1 TRBV28 TGTGCCAGCAGTGCCGCCCCGGGTTCCTACAATGAGCAGTTCTTC CASSAAPGSYNEQFF
. . TRBJ2-3 TRBV19 TGTGCCAGTAGTGTACAGGGAGGAGATACGCAGTATTTT CASSVQGGDTQYF
TRBD1 once TRBJ1-4 TRBV19 TGTGCCAGTAGTCCGGACAGGGTACGTTTCTCGGCTAATGAAAAACTGTTTTTT CASSPDRVRFSANEKLFF
. . TRBJ1-2 TRBV6-2/TRBV6-3 TGTGCCAGCAGTGTTGGTGTCAGCTACTATGGCTACACCTTC CASSVGVSYYGYTF
TRBD1 many TRBJ2-7 TRBV11-2 TGTGCCAGCAGCTCACAGGGGGTTACCTACGAGCAGTACTTC CASSSQGVTYEQYF
TRBD2 few TRBJ2-3 TRBV7-9 TGTGCCAGCAGCTTAGCGGAACTAGCGGGTGCCACAGATACGCAGTATTTT CASSLAELAGATDTQYF
. many TRBJ1-5 TRBV28 TGTGCCAGCAGTTTGGAGGGATCTCGGCAGCCCCAGCATTTT CASSLEGSRQPQHF
. once TRBJ2-3 TRBV7-2 TGTGCCAGTGGCGACGGTGGAGATACGCAGTATTTT CASGDGGDTQYF
. many TRBJ2-5 TRBV7-9 TGTGCCAGCAGCTCCCACAGGGGAGGCCAAGAGACCCAGTACTTC CASSSHRGGQETQYF